The clone carrying this T cell receptor beta chain was seen more than once but under ten times. The CDR3 has 13 amino acids. CDR1 and CDR2 from the germline V gene are WSHSY and SAAADI. V dropped 9 bases and J dropped 5; count of bases not matched to a gene: 9. This specimen comes from a study of blood T cell repertoires in COVID-19. Profiling relied on immunoSEQ multiplex PCR, and the TCRdb table lists in-frame clones only, not all of them. The repertoire consists of some 160,000 clones, with approximately 84% occurring once and the leading ten covering 2.5% to 3%. V and J are TRBV10-2 and TRBJ2-5; TRBD2 matches at 7 bases. Source material: peripheral blood. The TCR comes from an elderly woman with COVID-19, enrolled during active disease. The CDR3 nucleotides are TGCGCCAGTTCACCGACTAGCCCGGAGACCCAGTACTTC. Protein product: CASSPTSPETQYF.